Listed here are 12 T cell receptor beta chains from one sample, sequenced in a study of T cell clones after liver transplantation. Profiling relied on immunoSEQ multiplex PCR, and the TCRdb table lists in-frame clones only, not all of them. Among about 24,000 clones listed, roughly 69% were seen once. Sequenced material: CD4+ T cells from blood, taken before liver transplant. The source of these receptors is a human donor who received a liver transplant.

The rearrangement joins TRBV6-6 to TRBJ2-1; unclear D gene. Trimming cost V 5 bases and J 9 bases, with 8 bases left between them. Germline CDR1 is MNHNY and CDR2 is SVGAGI (reference sequence). This CDR3 has 11 amino acids. DNA for the CDR3: TGTGCCAGCAGTGAACGGAGTGAGCAGTTCTTC. It translates to CASSERSEQFF.

The rearrangement joins TRBV19 to TRBJ1-5; D might be TRBD1 (5 bases). The CDR3 extends over 15 amino acids. Germline V lookup: CDR1 LNHDA, CDR2 SQIVND (reference sequence). V was pared by 5 bases and J by 6 bases, with 17 bases between. CDR3 DNA sequence: TGTGCCAGTAGTGTCCGGACTGGGACTCTTCAGCCCCAGCATTTT. This sequence encodes CASSVRTGTLQPQHF.

The chain couples TRBV28 to TRBJ1-5; D ambiguous. Germline-derived CDR1 and CDR2 are MDHEN and SYDVKM. The CDR3 consists of 13 residues. Trimming removed 6 bases from V and 4 bases from J, with 10 bases in between. CDR3: CASRTTENQPQHF. The CDR3 region has the DNA TGTGCCAGCAGAACAACAGAGAATCAGCCCCAGCATTTT.

V and J are TRBV2 and TRBJ2-4; no reliable D call. Trimming took off 1 base at V and 7 bases at J, with 11 bases between the two ends. The CDR3 extends over 14 amino acids. Germline-derived CDR1 and CDR2 are SNHLY and FYNNEI. This chain's CDR3 is CASSEVGLKNIQYF. CDR3 sequence (DNA): TGTGCCAGCAGTGAAGTAGGGTTGAAGAACATTCAGTACTTC. The variable domain in full, completed from reference TRBV2 and TRBJ2-4, reads EPEVTQTPSHQVTQMGQEVILRCVPISNHLYFYWYRQILGQKVEFLVSFYNNEISEKSEIFDDQFSVERPDGSNFTLKIRSTKLEDSAMYFCASSEVGLKNIQYFGAGTRLSVL.

DNA of the CDR3: TGTGCCAGCAGTTTAATAAAGGGGGACTATGGCTACACCTTC. This gives the protein CASSLIKGDYGYTF. The rearrangement joins TRBV28 to TRBJ1-2; TRBD1 is a possible D gene (6 bases). The CDR3 sequence is 14 residues long. Per the germline V gene, CDR1 is MDHEN and CDR2 is SYDVKM. V dropped 2 bases and J dropped 3 bases, with 10 bases sitting between them.

The chain uses TRBV4-2 and TRBJ1-6, with a possible D match to TRBD1 (5 bases). This CDR3 spans 14 amino acids. Germline assignment: CDR1 LGHNA and CDR2 YNFKEQ. V gave up 0 bases and J gave up 10 bases, with 10 bases separating them. The chain's CDR3 is CASSQDVRDSPLHF. The CDR3 region has the DNA TGTGCCAGCAGCCAAGATGTCAGGGACTCACCCCTCCACTTT.

This chain connects TRBV6-1 to TRBJ1-5; D may be TRBD1 (5 bases). In germline, CDR1 is MNHNS, CDR2 SASEGT. V shed 5 bases and J shed 6 bases, with 5 bases lying between them. The CDR3 loop spans 11 amino acids. The CDR3 region has the DNA TGTGCCAGCAGTCAGGGTCAGCCCCAGCATTTT. Its translation: CASSQGQPQHF.

The chain couples TRBV6-5 to TRBJ1-6; no definite D call. This CDR3 comprises 15 residues. The V and J ends lost 0 bases and 5 bases respectively, with 8 bases between them. CDR1 is MNHEY, CDR2 SVGAGI, per germline. The CDR3 DNA is TGTGCCAGCAGTTACTCTTGGGTGGATAATTCACCCCTCCACTTT. Translated, it gives CASSYSWVDNSPLHF.

The chain uses TRBV5-5 and TRBJ2-3, with TRBD1 identical over 9 bases. The ends lost 3 bases at V and 5 bases at J; junction bases unmatched: 16. The CDR3 runs to 18 residues. Germline CDR1 reads SGHKS; CDR2 reads YYEKEE (reference sequence). CDR3 DNA: TGTGCCAGCAGCTCTCTGGTCCGGGACAGGGTCGTCGGAGATACGCAGTATTTT. It encodes CASSSLVRDRVVGDTQYF.

The V gene is TRBV30, the J gene TRBJ2-3, with D maybe TRBD2 (6 bases). The V end lost 2 bases, the J end lost 4 bases, and 10 bases lay between the germline ends. CDR1 and CDR2 (germline): GTSNPN, SVGIG (reference sequence). This CDR3 spans 13 amino acids. The CDR3 loop reads CAWSLRESDTQYF. The CDR3 DNA reads as TGTGCCTGGAGTCTTCGGGAGTCAGATACGCAGTATTTT.

The rearrangement uses TRBV4-1 and TRBJ2-7, with TRBD2 identical over 10 bases. In germline, CDR1 is MGHRA, CDR2 YSYEKL. The CDR3 is made up of 16 amino acids. V lost 0 bases, J lost 2 bases, and 4 bases stayed unmatched. CDR3 bases: TGCGCCAGCAGCCAAGATATGAGCGGGGGGGCCTACGAGCAGTACTTC. Translation: CASSQDMSGGAYEQYF.

This clone came up a few times. The chain combines TRBV2 with TRBJ1-6, with D hard to call. Germline CDR1 reads SNHLY; CDR2 reads FYNNEI. V shed 6 bases and J shed 7 bases, with 16 bases lying between them. CDR3 length: 15 amino acids. The CDR3 DNA follows: TGTGCCAGCAGGCGGGAGGAGATAATGAATTCACCCCTCCACTTT. Its translation: CASRREEIMNSPLHF.